Below, one TCR beta chain is given with its context. Its specific antigen is unknown. Within one base of it there is no much larger clone, and no base qualities were kept. The germline V gene (reference sequence) yields DFQATT for CDR1 and SNEGSKA for CDR2. Reading from cysteine to phenylalanine, the CDR3 counts 14 amino acids. Of all the DNA, just the CDR3 is kept, 42 bases in frame from base 1. V lost 5 bases and J lost 2 bases; the stretch between them is 14 bases long. Receptors were amplified or captured by RT-PCR. Sequenced on an Illumina HiSeq 2500. Starting from the raw public reads, TCRdb applied fastp trimming at Q25, assembled clones with MiXCR and retained in-frame beta chains. Every distinct CDR3 protein forms one entry, paired with its most common genes and DNA. This sample holds approximately 700,000 distinct CDR3 sequences; about 15% were observed only once. Around 7% of the sample is taken by the ten largest.

These data belong to a study of response to subunit inactivated influenza vaccine (dated by TCRdb to between 2017 and 2018). For context, the study as a whole: Deep quantitative profiling of the T cell receptor repertoire was used in the study to follow responses to a trivalent subunit inactivated influenza vaccine.

Study-wide findings and limitations: The authors proposed that each seasonal influenza vaccination may bring in only a limited number of new T cells.

The sequencing here drew on PBMCs from blood, taken 14 to 15 days before vaccination. This TCR was sampled from a man aged 50 to 59 who received an inactivated influenza vaccine. Donor details come from another sample of the same person, matched by shared clones. The V and J genes are TRBV20-1 and TRBJ2-3; TRBD1 is perhaps the D gene, given 5 matching bases. The CDR3 reads CSADLGQLTDTQYF. The DNA reads as follows: TGCAGTGCTGACCTTGGACAACTCACAGATACGCAGTATTTT.